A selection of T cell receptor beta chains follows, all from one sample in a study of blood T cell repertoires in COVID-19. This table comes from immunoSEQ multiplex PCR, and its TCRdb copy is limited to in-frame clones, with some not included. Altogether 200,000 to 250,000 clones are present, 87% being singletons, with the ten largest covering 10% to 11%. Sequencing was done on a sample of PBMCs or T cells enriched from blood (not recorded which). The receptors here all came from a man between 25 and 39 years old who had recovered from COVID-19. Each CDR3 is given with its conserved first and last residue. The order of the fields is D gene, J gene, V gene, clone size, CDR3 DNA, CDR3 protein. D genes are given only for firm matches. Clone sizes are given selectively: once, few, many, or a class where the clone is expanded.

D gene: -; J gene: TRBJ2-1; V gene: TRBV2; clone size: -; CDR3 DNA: TGTGCCAGCATTCAGGGACTCAGGTACAATGAGCAGTTCTTC; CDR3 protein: CASIQGLRYNEQFF
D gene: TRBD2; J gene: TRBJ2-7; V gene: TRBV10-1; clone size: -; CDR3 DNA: TGCGCCAGCAGTGCGGGAGGCTCTACCTACGAGCAGTACTTC; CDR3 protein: CASSAGGSTYEQYF
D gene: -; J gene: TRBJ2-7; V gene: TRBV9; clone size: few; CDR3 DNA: TGTGCCAGCAGCGGTGGAGGCAGTCTTAGCTACGAGCAGTACTTC; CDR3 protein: CASSGGGSLSYEQYF
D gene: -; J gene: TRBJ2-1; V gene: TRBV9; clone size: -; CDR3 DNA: TGTGCCAGCAGCCCCGCTGGTCGAGTGAATGAGCAGTTCTTC; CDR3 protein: CASSPAGRVNEQFF
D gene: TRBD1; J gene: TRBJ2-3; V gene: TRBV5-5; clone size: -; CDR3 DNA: TGTGCCAGCAGCCTGTGGGGACAGGGGGCCGCAGATACGCAGTATTTT; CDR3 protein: CASSLWGQGAADTQYF
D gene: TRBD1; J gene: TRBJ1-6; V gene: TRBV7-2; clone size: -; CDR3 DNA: TGTGCCAGCAGCTACGAACCGACAGGGCGTCTCCACTTT; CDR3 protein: CASSYEPTGRLHF
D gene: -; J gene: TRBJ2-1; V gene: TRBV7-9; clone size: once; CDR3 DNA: TGTGCCAGCAGCTCAAACTTCGCGGACAGGGAGGGACAGTTCTTC; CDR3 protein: CASSSNFADREGQFF
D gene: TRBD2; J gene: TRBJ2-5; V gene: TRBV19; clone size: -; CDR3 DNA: TGTGCCACCTCGGGACTAGACCGAGAGACCCAGTACTTC; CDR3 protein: CATSGLDRETQYF
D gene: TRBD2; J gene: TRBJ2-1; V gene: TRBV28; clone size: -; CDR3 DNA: TGTGCCAGCCCGGCTAGCGGGAGTGATGTCAATGAGCAGTTCTTC; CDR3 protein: CASPASGSDVNEQFF
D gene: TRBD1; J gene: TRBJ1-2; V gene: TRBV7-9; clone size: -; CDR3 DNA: TGTGCCAGCAGCTTACCGGGACAGGGAAACTATGGCTACACCTTC; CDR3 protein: CASSLPGQGNYGYTF
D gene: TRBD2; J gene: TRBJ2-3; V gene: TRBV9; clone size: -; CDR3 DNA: TGTGCCAGCAGTTACAGCGGGGGGCGGGATACGCAGTATTTT; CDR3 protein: CASSYSGGRDTQYF
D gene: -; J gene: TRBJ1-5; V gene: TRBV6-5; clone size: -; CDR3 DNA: TGTGCCACTAGACAGACTTACAATCAGCCCCAGCATTTT; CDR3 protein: CATRQTYNQPQHF
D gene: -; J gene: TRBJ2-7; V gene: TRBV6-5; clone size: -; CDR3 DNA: TGTGCCAGCAGTCAGCGAGGACAGACCTACGAGCAGTACTTC; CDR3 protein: CASSQRGQTYEQYF
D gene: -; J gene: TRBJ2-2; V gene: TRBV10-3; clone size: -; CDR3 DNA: TGTGCCATCAGTGAGTCGTTGTTCTATCTCGCGGGCGGGGAGCTGTTTTTT; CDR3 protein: CAISESLFYLAGGELFF
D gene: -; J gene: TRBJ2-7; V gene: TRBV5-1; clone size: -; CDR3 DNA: TGCGCCAGCAATCGGGGTCGAGGCGAGCAGTACTTC; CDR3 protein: CASNRGRGEQYF
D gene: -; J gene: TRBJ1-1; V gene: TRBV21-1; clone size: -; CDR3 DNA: TGTGCCAGCAGCAAAGTCGGGCAGGGAGGGTTCACTGAAGCTTTCTTT; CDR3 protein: CASSKVGQGGFTEAFF
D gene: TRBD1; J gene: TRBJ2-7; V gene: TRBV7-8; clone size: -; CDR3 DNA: TGTGCCAGCAGCTTAGCTTTGGTCGGACAGGGCGGCGCCTACGAGCAGTACTTC; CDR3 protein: CASSLALVGQGGAYEQYF
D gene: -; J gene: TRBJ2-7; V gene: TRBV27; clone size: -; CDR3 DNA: TGTGCCAGCAGTGCCATATCACCACTGGGCGGAGGGCGCGAGCAGTACTTC; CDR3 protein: CASSAISPLGGGREQYF
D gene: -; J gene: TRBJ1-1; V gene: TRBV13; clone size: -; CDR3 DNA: TGTGCCAGCAGCGCTGACAGGTCCACTGAAGCTTTCTTT; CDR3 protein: CASSADRSTEAFF
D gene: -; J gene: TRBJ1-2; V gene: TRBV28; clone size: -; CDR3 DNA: TGTGCCAGCAGGAGGTCCGACTATGGCTACACCTTC; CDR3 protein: CASRRSDYGYTF
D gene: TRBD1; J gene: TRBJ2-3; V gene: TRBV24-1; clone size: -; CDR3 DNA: TGTGCCACCAGTGATTCACAACAGGGGCTAAACACAGATACGCAGTATTTT; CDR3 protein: CATSDSQQGLNTDTQYF
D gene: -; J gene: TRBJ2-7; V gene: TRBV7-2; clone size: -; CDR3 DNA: TGTGCCAGCAGCCCTCACAGCGGGCGCCCCTACGAGCAGTACTTC; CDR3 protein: CASSPHSGRPYEQYF
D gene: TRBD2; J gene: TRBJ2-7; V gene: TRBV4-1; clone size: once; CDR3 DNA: TGCGCCAGCAGCCAAGGGGTAGCGGGACCTTTTATTGGCGAGCAGTACTTC; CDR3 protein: CASSQGVAGPFIGEQYF
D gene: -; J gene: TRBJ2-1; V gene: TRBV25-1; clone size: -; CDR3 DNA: TGTGCCAGCAGTGTCACGTCGGGCTACAATGAGCAGTTCTTC; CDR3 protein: CASSVTSGYNEQFF
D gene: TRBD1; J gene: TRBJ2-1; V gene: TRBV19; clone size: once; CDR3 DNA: TGTGCCAGTAGTACCGGGACAGGTTTACGTGAGCAGTTCTTC; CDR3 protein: CASSTGTGLREQFF
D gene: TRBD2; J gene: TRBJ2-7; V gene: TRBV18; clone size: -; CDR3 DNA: TGTGCCAGCTCAAGGGGACTAGCGAACGAGCAGTACTTC; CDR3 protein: CASSRGLANEQYF
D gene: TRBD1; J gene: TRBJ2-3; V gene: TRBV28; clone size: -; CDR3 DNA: TGTGCCAGCAGTCCCCGGGACAGGGGGCTGGTAGATACGCAGTATTTT; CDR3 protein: CASSPRDRGLVDTQYF
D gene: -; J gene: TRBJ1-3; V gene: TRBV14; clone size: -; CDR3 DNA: TGTGCCAGCAGCCGGCCCGGGACACCTGGAAACACCATATATTTT; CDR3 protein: CASSRPGTPGNTIYF
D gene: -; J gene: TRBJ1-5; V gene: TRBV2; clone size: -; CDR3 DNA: TGTGCCAGCAGTGAACTGGGGGGGGGCAATCAGCCCCAGCATTTT; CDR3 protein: CASSELGGGNQPQHF
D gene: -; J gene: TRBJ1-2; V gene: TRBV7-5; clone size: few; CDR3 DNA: TGTGTCAGAAGCGGGGGGAGCGCCTATGGCTACACCTTC; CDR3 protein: CVRSGGSAYGYTF
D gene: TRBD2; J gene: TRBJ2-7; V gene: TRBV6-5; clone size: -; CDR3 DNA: TGTGCCAGCAGTTACAGACTAGCGCCATCCTACGAGCAGTACTTC; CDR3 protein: CASSYRLAPSYEQYF
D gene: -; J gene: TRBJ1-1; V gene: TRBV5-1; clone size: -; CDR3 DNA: TGCGCCAGCAGCTTGGACATCGGACAGAACACTGAAGCTTTCTTT; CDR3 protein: CASSLDIGQNTEAFF
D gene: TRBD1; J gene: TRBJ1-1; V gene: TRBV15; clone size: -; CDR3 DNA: TGTGCCACCAGCATCACGGGACAGGGAAAGACTGAAGCTTTCTTT; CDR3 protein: CATSITGQGKTEAFF
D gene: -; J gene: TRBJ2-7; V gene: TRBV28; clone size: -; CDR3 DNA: TGTGCCAGCAGTTTAAATCAGGGGGGCAACGAGCAGTACTTC; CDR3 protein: CASSLNQGGNEQYF
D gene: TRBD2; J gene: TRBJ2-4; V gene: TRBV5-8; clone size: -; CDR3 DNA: TGTGCCAGCAGCTTGGCGTTGACTAGCAATGGAAACATTCAGTACTTC; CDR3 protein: CASSLALTSNGNIQYF
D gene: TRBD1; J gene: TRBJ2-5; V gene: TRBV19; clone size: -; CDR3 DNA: TGTGCCAGTACCCCCGGCAGGGGGTCCCAAGAGACCCAGTACTTC; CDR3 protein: CASTPGRGSQETQYF
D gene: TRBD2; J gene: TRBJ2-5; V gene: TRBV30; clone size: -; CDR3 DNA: TGTGCCTGGAGTGTTAGTAGAAGCGGGAGGTACGGGGAGACCCAGTACTTC; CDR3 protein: CAWSVSRSGRYGETQYF
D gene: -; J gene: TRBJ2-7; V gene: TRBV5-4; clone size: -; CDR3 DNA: TGTGCCAGCAGCCACAGCGGTCCCTACGAGCAGTACTTC; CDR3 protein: CASSHSGPYEQYF
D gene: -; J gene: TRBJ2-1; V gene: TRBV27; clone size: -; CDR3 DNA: TGTGCCAGCAGTTTTAAACCTCTGGCGGGCTCCTACAATGAGCAGTTCTTC; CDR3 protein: CASSFKPLAGSYNEQFF
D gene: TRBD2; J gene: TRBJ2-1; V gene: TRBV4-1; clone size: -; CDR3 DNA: TGCGCCAGCAGCTTGCCTAGCGGGAGTGGCCAGTTCTTC; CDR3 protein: CASSLPSGSGQFF
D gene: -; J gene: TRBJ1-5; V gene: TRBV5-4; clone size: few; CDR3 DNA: TGTGCCAGCAGCACGCGATCGGGTTGGATTCAGCCCCAGCATTTT; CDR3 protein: CASSTRSGWIQPQHF
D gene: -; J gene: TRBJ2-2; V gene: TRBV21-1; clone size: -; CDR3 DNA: TGTGCCAGCAGCATAACCTTGGACAGGGCGGGCACCGGGGAGCTGTTTTTT; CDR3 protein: CASSITLDRAGTGELFF
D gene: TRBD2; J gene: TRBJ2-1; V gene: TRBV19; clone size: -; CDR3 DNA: TGTGCCAGTAGTCAGGGACTACTCTACAATGAGCAGTTCTTC; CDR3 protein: CASSQGLLYNEQFF
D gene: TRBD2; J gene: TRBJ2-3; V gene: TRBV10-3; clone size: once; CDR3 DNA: TGTGCCATCAGTGTCGGCGGGAGGAATGGAGATACGCAGTATTTT; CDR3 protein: CAISVGGRNGDTQYF
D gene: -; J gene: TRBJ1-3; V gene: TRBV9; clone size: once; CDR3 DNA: TGTGCCAGCAGCGTAGGGATGGGGCCTGCTGGAAACACCATATATTTT; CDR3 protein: CASSVGMGPAGNTIYF
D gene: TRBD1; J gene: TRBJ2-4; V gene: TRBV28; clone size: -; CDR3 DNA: TGTGCCAGTAGACAGGGTAGGGCCAAAAACATTCAGTACTTC; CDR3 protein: CASRQGRAKNIQYF
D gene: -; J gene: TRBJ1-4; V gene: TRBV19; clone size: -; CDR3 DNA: TGTGCCAGTAGTATCCAGGATGCAACTAATGAAAAACTGTTTTTT; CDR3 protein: CASSIQDATNEKLFF
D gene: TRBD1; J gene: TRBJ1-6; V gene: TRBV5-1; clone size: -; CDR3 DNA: TGCGCCAGCAGCTTGAACAGGGGTAATTCGGCCCTCCACTTT; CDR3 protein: CASSLNRGNSALHF
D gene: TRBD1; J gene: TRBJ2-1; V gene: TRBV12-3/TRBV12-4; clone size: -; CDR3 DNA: TGTGCCAGCGTTACAGGGGGCAGGGAGCAGTTCTTC; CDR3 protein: CASVTGGREQFF
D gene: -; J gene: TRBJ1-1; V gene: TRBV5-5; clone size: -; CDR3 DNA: TGTGCCAGCAGCGACATAGGGAACACTGAAGCTTTCTTT; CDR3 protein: CASSDIGNTEAFF
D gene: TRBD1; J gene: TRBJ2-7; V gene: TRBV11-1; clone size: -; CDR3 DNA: TGTGCCAGCAGCTTAAGACAGGGCCCCTACGAGCAGTACTTC; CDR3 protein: CASSLRQGPYEQYF
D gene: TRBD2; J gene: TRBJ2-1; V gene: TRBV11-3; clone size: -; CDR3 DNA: TGTGCCAGCAGCGGTAGCGGGGGGGCCCGGCATGAGCAGTTCTTC; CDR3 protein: CASSGSGGARHEQFF
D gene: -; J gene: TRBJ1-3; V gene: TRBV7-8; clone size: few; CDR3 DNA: TGTGCCAGCAGCTTGACAGTTACCTCTGGAAACACCATATATTTT; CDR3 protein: CASSLTVTSGNTIYF
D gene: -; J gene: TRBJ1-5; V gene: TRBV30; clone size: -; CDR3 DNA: TGTGCCTGGAGTGGGGAGGTTGATCAGCCCCAGCATTTT; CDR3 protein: CAWSGEVDQPQHF
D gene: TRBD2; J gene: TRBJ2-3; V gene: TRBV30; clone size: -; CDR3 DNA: TGTGCCTGGAGTCGGGGGGGCACAGATACGCAGTATTTT; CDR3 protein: CAWSRGGTDTQYF